This TCR beta chain was sequenced during a study of blood T cell repertoires in COVID-19. The table came from immunoSEQ multiplex PCR; TCRdb's copy has only in-frame clones and leaves some out. The top ten clones hold approximately 5.3% of a sample with about 54,000 clones, roughly 85% of them seen once. The germline V gene has CDR1 SGHTA and CDR2 FQGNSA. The CDR3 has 16 amino acids. V dropped 1 base and J dropped 0 bases, with 9 bases sitting between them. The V and J genes are TRBV7-2 and TRBJ2-2, with D possibly TRBD1 on 5 matching bases. Material for sequencing was peripheral blood. The TCR comes from a human donor in a cohort sampled during active COVID-19. The CDR3 spells CASSLVKGTNTGELFF. DNA for the CDR3: TGTGCCAGCAGCTTAGTCAAGGGGACGAACACCGGGGAGCTGTTTTTT.